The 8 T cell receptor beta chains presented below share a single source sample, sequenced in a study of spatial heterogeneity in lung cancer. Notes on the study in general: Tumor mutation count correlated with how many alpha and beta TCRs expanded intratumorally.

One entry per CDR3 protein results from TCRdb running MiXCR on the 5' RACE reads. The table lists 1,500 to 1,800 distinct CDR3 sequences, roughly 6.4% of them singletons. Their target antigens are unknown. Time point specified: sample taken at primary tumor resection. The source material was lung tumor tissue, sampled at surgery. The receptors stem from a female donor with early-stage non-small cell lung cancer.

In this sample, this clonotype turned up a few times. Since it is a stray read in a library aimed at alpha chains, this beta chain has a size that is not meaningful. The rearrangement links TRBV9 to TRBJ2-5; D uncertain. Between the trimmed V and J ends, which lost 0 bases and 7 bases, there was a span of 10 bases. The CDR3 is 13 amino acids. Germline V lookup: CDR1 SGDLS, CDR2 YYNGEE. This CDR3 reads CASSVGPLGTQYF. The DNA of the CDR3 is TGTGCCAGCAGCGTAGGCCCTTTAGGGACCCAGTACTTC.

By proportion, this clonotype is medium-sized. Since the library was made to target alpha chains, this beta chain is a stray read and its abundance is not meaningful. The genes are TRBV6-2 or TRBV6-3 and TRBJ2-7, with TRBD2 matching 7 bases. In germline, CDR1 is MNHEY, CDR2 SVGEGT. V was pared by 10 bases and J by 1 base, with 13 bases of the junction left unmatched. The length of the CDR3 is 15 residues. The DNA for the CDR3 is TGTGCCACCGCCCCATGGCTAGCGGTTTCCTACGAGCAGTACTTC. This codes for CATAPWLAVSYEQYF.

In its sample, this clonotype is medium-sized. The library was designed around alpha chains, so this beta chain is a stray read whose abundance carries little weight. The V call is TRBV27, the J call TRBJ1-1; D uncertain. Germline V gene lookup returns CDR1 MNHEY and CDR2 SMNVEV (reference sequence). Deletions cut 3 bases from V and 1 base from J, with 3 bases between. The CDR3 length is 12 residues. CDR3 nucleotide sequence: TGTGCCAGCAGTTTCCGGAACACTGAAGCTTTCTTT. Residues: CASSFRNTEAFF.

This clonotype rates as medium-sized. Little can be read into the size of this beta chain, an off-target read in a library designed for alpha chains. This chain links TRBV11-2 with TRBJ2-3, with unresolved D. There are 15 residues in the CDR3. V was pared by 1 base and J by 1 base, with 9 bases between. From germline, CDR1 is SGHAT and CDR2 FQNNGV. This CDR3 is CASSLGLGGTDTQYF. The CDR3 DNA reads TGTGCCAGCAGCTTAGGTCTAGGAGGCACAGATACGCAGTATTTT.

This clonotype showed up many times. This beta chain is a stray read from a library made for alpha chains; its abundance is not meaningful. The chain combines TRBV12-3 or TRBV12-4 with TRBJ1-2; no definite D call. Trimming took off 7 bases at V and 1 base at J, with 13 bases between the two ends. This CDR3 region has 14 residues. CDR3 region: CASTHLSLNYGYTF. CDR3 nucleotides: TGTGCCAGCACTCATCTCTCACTTAACTATGGCTACACCTTC.

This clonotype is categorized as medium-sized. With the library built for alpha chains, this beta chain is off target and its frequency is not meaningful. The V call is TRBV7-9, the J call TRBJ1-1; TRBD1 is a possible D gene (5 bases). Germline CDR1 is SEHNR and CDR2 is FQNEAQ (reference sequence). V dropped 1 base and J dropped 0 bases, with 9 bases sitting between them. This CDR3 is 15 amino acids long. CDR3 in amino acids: CASSLGGVMNTEAFF. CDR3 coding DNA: TGTGCCAGCAGCTTAGGGGGGGTTATGAACACTGAAGCTTTCTTT. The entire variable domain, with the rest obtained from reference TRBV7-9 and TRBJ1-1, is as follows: DTGVSQNPRHKITKRGQNVTFRCDPISEHNRLYWYRQTLGQGPEFLTYFQNEAQLEKSRLLSDRFSAERPKGSFSTLEIQRTEQGDSAMYLCASSLGGVMNTEAFFGQGTRLTVV.

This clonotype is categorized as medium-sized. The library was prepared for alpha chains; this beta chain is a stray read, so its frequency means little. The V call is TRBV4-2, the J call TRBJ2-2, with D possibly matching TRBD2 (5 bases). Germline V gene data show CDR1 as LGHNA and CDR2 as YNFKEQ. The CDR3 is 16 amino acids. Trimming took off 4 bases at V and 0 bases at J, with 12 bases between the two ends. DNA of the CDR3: TGTGCCAGCAGCCCCCCGCCCGGGACGAACACCGGGGAGCTGTTTTTT. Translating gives CASSPPPGTNTGELFF.

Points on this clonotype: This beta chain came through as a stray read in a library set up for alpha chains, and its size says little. The CDR3 sequence: CASSSGALQRDTQYF. Here the CDR3 DNA reads TGTGCCAGCAGCAGCGGGGCCCTCCAGAGGGATACGCAGTATTTT. The chain uses TRBV7-2 and TRBJ2-3, with TRBD2 matching over 7 bases. The germline CDR1 and CDR2 sequences are SGHTA and FQGNSA. This CDR3 is 15 amino acids long. The ends lost 5 bases at V and 6 bases at J; junction bases unmatched: 11.